The 9 T cell receptor beta chains listed next were all sequenced from one sample in a study of shared clonotypes between healthy human individuals. It was CD45RO-negative cells, positively selected for CCR7, that made up naive CD8 cells, with terminally differentiated effector memory CD45RA+ cells excluded. Repertoires were generated with immunoSEQ multiplex PCR, while TCRdb's copy carries only in-frame clones and drops some. The repertoire holds millions of clones, with 93% as singletons. The sequenced material came from naive CD8+ T cells from PBMCs. The receptors were sampled from a man aged 18 to 29 in good health. Some clones in this sample may be carry-over from other donors' samples.

The CDR3 DNA reads as TGTGCCAGCACAACCCGGGGGACTAGCGGGAGAAATGGGTACGAGCAGTACTTC. Translating it yields CASTTRGTSGRNGYEQYF. This chain connects TRBV28 to TRBJ2-7; the match to TRBD2 covers 14 bases. This CDR3 spans 18 amino acids. Germline V lookup: CDR1 MDHEN, CDR2 SYDVKM. The V gene end was trimmed by 7 bases and the J gene end by 4 bases; junction bases not matched to a gene: 15.

A remark on this clone: Other DNA sequences in the sample encode the same CDR3. The CDR3 reads CASSSPGLVYNEQFF. CDR3 DNA: TGCGCCAGCAGCTCTCCGGGACTAGTGTACAATGAGCAGTTCTTC. This chain connects TRBV5-1 to TRBJ2-1; 8 bases agree with TRBD2. The germline gives CDR1 SGHRS, CDR2 YFSETQ. J was trimmed by 4 bases and V by 3 bases; bases with no gene match: 6. The CDR3 spans 15 residues.

J is TRBJ2-7 and V is TRBV6-6; weak D call: TRBD2 (6 bases). Germline CDR1 and CDR2: MNHNY and SVGAGI (reference sequence). V shed 3 bases and J shed 2 bases, with 17 bases lying between them. There are 16 residues in the CDR3. The CDR3 here is CASSYSYRRETYEQYF. The DNA for the CDR3 is TGTGCCAGCAGTTATTCCTACCGGCGGGAAACCTACGAGCAGTACTTC.

V gene TRBV11-1 combines with J gene TRBJ1-1, with D perhaps matching TRBD1 (5 bases). The germline gives CDR1 SGHAT, CDR2 FQDESV (reference sequence). V dropped 6 bases and J dropped 1 base, with 9 bases sitting between them. The CDR3 runs to 13 residues. The CDR3 sequence is CASSVTENTEAFF. The CDR3 nucleotides read TGTGCCAGCAGTGTGACAGAGAACACTGAAGCTTTCTTT.

This rearrangement joins TRBV30 to TRBJ1-4; D gene unclear. Trimming shortened V by 0 bases and J by 5 bases, and 13 bases separated the two germline ends. CDR3 length: 15 residues. Germline values: CDR1 GTSNPN, CDR2 SVGIG (reference sequence). This CDR3 is CAWSVSPGINEKLFF. CDR3 sequence (DNA): TGTGCCTGGAGTGTAAGTCCAGGAATCAATGAAAAACTGTTTTTT. Full variable domain (outside the CDR3, taken from reference TRBV30 and TRBJ1-4): SQTIHQWPATLVQPVGSPLSLECTVEGTSNPNLYWYRQAAGRGLQLLFYSVGIGQISSEVPQNLSASRPQDRQFILSSKKLLLSDSGFYLCAWSVSPGINEKLFFGSGTQLSVL.

This sequence joins TRBV27 and TRBJ1-5; a weak D match, TRBD1 (6 bases). The germline CDR1 and CDR2 sequences are MNHEY and SMNVEV (reference sequence). There are 14 residues in the CDR3. Deletions cut 7 bases from V and 3 bases from J, with 13 bases between. The CDR3 nucleotides read TGTGCCAGCACCCGAGGGGGGGCCAATCAGCCCCAGCATTTT. Translated, it gives CASTRGGANQPQHF.

The chain combines TRBV7-9 with TRBJ2-7; D is perhaps TRBD1 (5 bases). This CDR3 spans 14 amino acids. Trimming pared 3 bases from V and 2 bases from J, leaving 11 bases between. Germline V lookup: CDR1 SEHNR, CDR2 FQNEAQ (reference sequence). CDR3 sequence reads: CASSFAGKAYEQYF. CDR3 nucleotide sequence: TGTGCCAGCAGCTTTGCAGGGAAAGCCTACGAGCAGTACTTC.

V and J are TRBV7-9 and TRBJ2-2, with D possibly matching TRBD1 (6 bases). Germline CDR1 is SEHNR and CDR2 is FQNEAQ (reference sequence). CDR3 length: 16 amino acids. Trimming removed 4 bases from V and 5 bases from J, with 17 bases in between. Written as DNA, the CDR3 is TGTGCCAGCAGCTCCAGGGCAGGGGTAGGAACCGGGGAGCTGTTTTTT. Its translation: CASSSRAGVGTGELFF.

This rearrangement joins TRBV6-1 to TRBJ2-7; 12 bases map to TRBD2. Germline trimming cut 6 bases from V and 5 bases from J; bases unmatched to any gene: 5. There are 14 residues in the CDR3. Per germline, CDR1 MNHNS and CDR2 SASEGT. The CDR3 DNA reads as TGTGCCAGCAGGAGACTAGCGGGAGTCGACGAGCAGTACTTC. Residues: CASRRLAGVDEQYF.